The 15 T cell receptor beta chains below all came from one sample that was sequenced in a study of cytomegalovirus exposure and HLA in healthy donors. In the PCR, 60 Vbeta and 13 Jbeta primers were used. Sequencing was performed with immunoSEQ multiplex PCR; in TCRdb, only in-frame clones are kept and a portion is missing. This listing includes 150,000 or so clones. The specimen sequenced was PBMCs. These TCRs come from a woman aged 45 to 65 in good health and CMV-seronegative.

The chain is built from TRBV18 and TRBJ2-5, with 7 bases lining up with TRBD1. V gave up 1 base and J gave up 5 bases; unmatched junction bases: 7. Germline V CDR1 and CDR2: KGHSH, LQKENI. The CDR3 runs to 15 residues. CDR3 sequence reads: CASSPQQGKEETQYF. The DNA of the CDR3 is TGTGCCAGCTCACCACAACAGGGGAAAGAGGAGACCCAGTACTTC. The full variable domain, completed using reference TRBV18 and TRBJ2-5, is NAGVMQNPRHLVRRRGQEARLRCSPMKGHSHVYWYRQLPEEGLKFMVYLQKENIIDESGMPKERFSAEFPKEGPSILRIQQVVRGDSAAYFCASSPQQGKEETQYFGPGTRLLVL.

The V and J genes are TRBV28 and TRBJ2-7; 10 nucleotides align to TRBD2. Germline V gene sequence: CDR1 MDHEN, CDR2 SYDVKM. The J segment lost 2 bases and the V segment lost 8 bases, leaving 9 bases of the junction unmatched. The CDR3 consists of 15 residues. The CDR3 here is CASSHSGRTPYEQYF. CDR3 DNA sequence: TGTGCCAGCTCCCATAGCGGGAGGACTCCCTACGAGCAGTACTTC.

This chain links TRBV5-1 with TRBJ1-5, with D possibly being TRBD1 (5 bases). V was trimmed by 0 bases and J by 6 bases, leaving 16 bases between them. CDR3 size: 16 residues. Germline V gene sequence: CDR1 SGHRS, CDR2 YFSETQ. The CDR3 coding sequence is TGCGCCAGCAGCTTGGCCCCGAGTGGGGGGGGTCAGCCCCAGCATTTT. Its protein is CASSLAPSGGGQPQHF.

The CDR3 nucleotides are TGTGCCAGCAGCTTGGAGAGGGTCTTTGGCTACACCTTC. As protein: CASSLERVFGYTF. The V and J genes are TRBV5-6 and TRBJ1-2; D not certain. V shed 0 bases and J shed 7 bases, with 10 bases lying between them. Germline CDR1 and CDR2: SGHDT and YYEEEE. This CDR3 spans 13 amino acids.

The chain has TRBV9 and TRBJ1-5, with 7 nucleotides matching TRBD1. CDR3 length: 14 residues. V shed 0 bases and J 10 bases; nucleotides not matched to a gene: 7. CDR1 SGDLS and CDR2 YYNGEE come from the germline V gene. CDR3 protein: CASSVDDREEPQHF. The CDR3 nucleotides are TGTGCCAGCAGCGTAGACGACAGGGAGGAACCCCAGCATTTT.

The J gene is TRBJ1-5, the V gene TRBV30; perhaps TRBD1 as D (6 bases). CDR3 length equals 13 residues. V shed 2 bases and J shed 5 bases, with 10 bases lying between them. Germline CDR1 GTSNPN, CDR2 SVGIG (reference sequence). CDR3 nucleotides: TGTGCCTGGAGTAACAGGGTAGATCAGCCCCAGCATTTT. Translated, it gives CAWSNRVDQPQHF. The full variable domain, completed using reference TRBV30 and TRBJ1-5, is SQTIHQWPATLVQPVGSPLSLECTVEGTSNPNLYWYRQAAGRGLQLLFYSVGIGQISSEVPQNLSASRPQDRQFILSSKKLLLSDSGFYLCAWSNRVDQPQHFGDGTRLSIL.

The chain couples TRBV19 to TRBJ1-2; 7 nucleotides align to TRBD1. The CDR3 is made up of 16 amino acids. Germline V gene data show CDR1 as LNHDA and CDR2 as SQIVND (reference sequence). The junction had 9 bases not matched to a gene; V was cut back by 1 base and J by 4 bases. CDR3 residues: CASSIVPGGQFYGYTF. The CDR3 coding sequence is TGTGCCAGTAGTATAGTTCCCGGGGGACAGTTCTATGGCTACACCTTC. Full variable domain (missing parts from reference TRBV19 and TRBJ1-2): DGGITQSPKYLFRKEGQNVTLSCEQNLNHDAMYWYRQDPGQGLRLIYYSQIVNDFQKGDIAEGYSVSREKKESFPLTVTSAQKNPTAFYLCASSIVPGGQFYGYTFGSGTRLTVV.

This CDR3 is CASSLRSGDGKLFF. CDR3 coding DNA: TGTGCCAGCAGCTTGAGGTCAGGCGACGGAAAACTGTTTTTT. This sequence joins TRBV5-4 and TRBJ1-4, with no clear D. CDR1 SGHNT and CDR2 YYREEE come from the germline V gene (reference sequence). V lost 1 base to trimming and J lost 10 bases, with 14 bases between them. The CDR3 is 14 residues long.

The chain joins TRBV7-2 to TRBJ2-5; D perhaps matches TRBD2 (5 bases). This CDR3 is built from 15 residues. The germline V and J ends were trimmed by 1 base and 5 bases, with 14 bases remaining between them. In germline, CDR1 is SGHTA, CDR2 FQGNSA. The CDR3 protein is CASSLGPGVGETQYF. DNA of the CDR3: TGTGCCAGCAGCTTAGGTCCCGGGGTCGGGGAGACCCAGTACTTC.

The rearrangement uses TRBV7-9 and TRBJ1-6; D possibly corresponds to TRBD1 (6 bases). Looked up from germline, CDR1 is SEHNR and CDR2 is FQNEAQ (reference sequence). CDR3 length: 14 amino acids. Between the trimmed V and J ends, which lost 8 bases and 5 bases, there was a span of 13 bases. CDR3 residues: CASSEDSNNSPLHF. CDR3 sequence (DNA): TGTGCCAGCTCCGAGGACAGCAATAATTCACCCCTCCACTTT.

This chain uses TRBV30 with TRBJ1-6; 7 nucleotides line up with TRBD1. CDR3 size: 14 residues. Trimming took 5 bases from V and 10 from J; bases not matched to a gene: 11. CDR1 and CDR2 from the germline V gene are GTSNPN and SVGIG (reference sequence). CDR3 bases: TGTGCCTGGGCCGGGACAGTCCCTAGCTCACCCCTCCACTTT. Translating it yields CAWAGTVPSSPLHF.

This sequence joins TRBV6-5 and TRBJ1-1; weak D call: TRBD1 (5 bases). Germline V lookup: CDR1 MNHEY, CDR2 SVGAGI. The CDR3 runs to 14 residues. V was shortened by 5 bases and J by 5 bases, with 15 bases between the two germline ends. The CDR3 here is CASSLGRGVTEAFF. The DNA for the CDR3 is TGTGCCAGCAGTCTTGGGCGGGGGGTAACTGAAGCTTTCTTT.

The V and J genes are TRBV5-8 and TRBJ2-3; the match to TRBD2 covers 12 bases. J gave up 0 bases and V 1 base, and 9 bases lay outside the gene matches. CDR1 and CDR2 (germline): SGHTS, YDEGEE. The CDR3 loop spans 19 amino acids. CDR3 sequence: CASSLTLAGGYLSTDTQYF. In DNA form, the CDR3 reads TGTGCCAGCAGCTTGACCCTAGCGGGAGGGTATCTTAGCACAGATACGCAGTATTTT.

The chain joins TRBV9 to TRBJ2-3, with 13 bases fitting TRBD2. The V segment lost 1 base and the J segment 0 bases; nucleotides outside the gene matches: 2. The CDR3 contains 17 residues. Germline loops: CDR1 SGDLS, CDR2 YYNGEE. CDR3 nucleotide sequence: TGTGCCAGCAGCGTAACTAGCGGGGGGGCTAGCACAGATACGCAGTATTTT. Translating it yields CASSVTSGGASTDTQYF.

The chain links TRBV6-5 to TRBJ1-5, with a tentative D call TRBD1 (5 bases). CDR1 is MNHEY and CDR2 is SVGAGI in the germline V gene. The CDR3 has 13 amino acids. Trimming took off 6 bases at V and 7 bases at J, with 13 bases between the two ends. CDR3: CASRGGVGQPQHF. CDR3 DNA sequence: TGTGCCAGCAGGGGGGGGGTTGGGCAGCCCCAGCATTTT.